Following are 5 T cell receptor beta chains from one sample sequenced in a study of early T cells in non-severe SARS-CoV-2 infection. TCRdb fed the 5' RACE reads into MiXCR, producing one record per CDR3 protein. Of about 27,000 distinct CDR3 sequences listed, about 2.7% are singletons. Sequenced sample: whole blood. The receptor set was obtained from an adult who was a healthcare worker with PCR-confirmed SARS-CoV-2 infection or an uninfected control (not recorded which).

In its sample, this clonotype was seen many times. V is TRBV6-6 and J is TRBJ1-5; 9 bases agree with TRBD1. Unmatched junction bases numbered 8, after V lost 5 bases and J lost 0 bases. CDR1 is MNHNY, CDR2 SVGAGI, per germline (reference sequence). The CDR3 loop spans 17 amino acids. The DNA for the CDR3 is TGTGCCAGCAGTCCTAAACAGGGGGCCGCTAGCAATCAGCCCCAGCATTTT. Amino acids: CASSPKQGAASNQPQHF.

By proportion, this clonotype is medium-sized. This chain uses TRBV20-1 with TRBJ1-3, with D unclear. Germline V gene data show CDR1 as DFQATT and CDR2 as SNEGSKA (reference sequence). V was shortened by 0 bases and J by 0 bases, with 3 bases between the two germline ends. The CDR3 is made up of 13 amino acids. The CDR3: CSAREGSGNTIYF. The DNA for the CDR3 is TGCAGTGCTAGAGAGGGCTCTGGAAACACCATATATTTT.

At least ten counts were recorded for this clonotype. The V call is TRBV20-1, the J call TRBJ2-3; 9 positions agree with TRBD2. The J segment lost 2 bases and the V segment lost 6 bases, leaving 12 bases of the junction unmatched. The V gene's germline CDR1 is DFQATT and CDR2 SNEGSKA (reference sequence). CDR3 length: 16 amino acids. CDR3 in DNA: TGCAGTGCCGACGAGCGATCTAGCGGGGTCACAGATACGCAGTATTTT. Encoded protein: CSADERSSGVTDTQYF.

This clonotype came up many times. The V and J genes are TRBV12-3 or TRBV12-4 and TRBJ2-2; TRBD1 matches 11 bases. Trimming cost V 4 bases and J 5 bases; bases outside gene matches: 6. The CDR3 totals 16 residues. The CDR3 reads CASSSGQGALTGELFF. The CDR3 nucleotides read TGTGCCAGCAGTTCAGGACAGGGGGCTTTAACCGGGGAGCTGTTTTTT.

In its sample, this clonotype was seen many times. This chain links TRBV12-3 or TRBV12-4 with TRBJ2-7, with D unresolved. This CDR3 region has 12 residues. The ends were cut back, 5 bases at V and 4 bases at J, with 9 bases in the middle. CDR3 sequence reads: CASSADSYEQYV. DNA of the CDR3: TGTGCCAGCAGTGCGGATTCATACGAGCAGTACGTC.